The clone carrying this T cell receptor (beta chain) was seen a handful of times. What it recognizes is unknown. The source of the sample is a study of blood T cells in healthy people across ages. Findings of the study overall: Naive and antigen-experienced cells were not separated, limiting conclusive comparison. Diversity estimates from one million T cells were considered underestimates.

V gave up 0 bases and J gave up 4 bases, with 22 bases separating them. This CDR3 comprises 19 residues. Germline V gene data show CDR1 as LGHDT and CDR2 as YNNKEL (reference sequence). PCR was performed a second time for roughly 7 to 11 cycles using a sample-barcoded 5' primer and a J-beta primer mix. CDR3-containing paired-end reads numbering at least 2.5 million came from each sample. TCRdb itself ran the 5' RACE reads through MiXCR, one entry per CDR3 protein. The sample holds 1.5 million to 2 million distinct CDR3 sequences; about 39% are singletons and the top ten take more than 20%. Sequencing used blood. This TCR came from a human donor in good health. V usage is TRBV3-1 and J usage is TRBJ2-1; D may be TRBD2 (6 bases). CDR3 sequence reads: CASSQDLTGRRLVYNEQFF. The CDR3 nucleotides are TGTGCCAGCAGCCAAGATCTAACGGGGAGGCGTTTGGTGTACAATGAGCAGTTCTTC.